Shown below are 24 T cell receptor beta chains from a single sample sequenced in a study of blood T cell repertoires in COVID-19. This table comes from immunoSEQ multiplex PCR, and its TCRdb copy is limited to in-frame clones, with some not included. The table includes 150,000 to 200,000 clones, roughly 81% detected once. The sample was peripheral blood. The receptors were sampled from a woman older than 75 with COVID-19, enrolled during active disease.

The chain employs TRBV9 and TRBJ1-1, with D possibly being TRBD1 (5 bases). Trimming stripped 2 bases from V and 3 bases from J, with 11 bases between. CDR1 SGDLS and CDR2 YYNGEE come from the germline V gene. The CDR3 runs to 14 residues. The CDR3 here is CASSVGPRDTEAFF. The CDR3 region has the DNA TGTGCCAGCAGCGTGGGGCCCCGGGACACTGAAGCTTTCTTT.

In this sample, this clone turned up once. This chain links TRBV19 with TRBJ2-1, with 10 bases that match TRBD2. This CDR3 is 19 amino acids long. The trim removed 3 bases at V and 4 bases at J, leaving 15 bases unmatched. Looked up from germline, CDR1 is LNHDA and CDR2 is SQIVND (reference sequence). In DNA form, the CDR3 reads TGTGCCAGTAGTATTGGGAGCGGGTCCGGACTAGCGGTATACAATGAGCAGTTCTTC. This sequence encodes CASSIGSGSGLAVYNEQFF.

This clone has a single count. This chain joins TRBV2 and TRBJ1-2, with TRBD1 identical over 7 bases. Germline-derived CDR1 and CDR2 are SNHLY and FYNNEI. V shed 6 bases and J 4 bases; nucleotides not matched to a gene: 5. The CDR3 has 13 residues. The chain's CDR3 is CASSATGTYGYTF. The CDR3, as DNA: TGTGCCAGCAGCGCGACAGGGACCTATGGCTACACCTTC. Full variable domain (outside the CDR3, taken from reference TRBV2 and TRBJ1-2): EPEVTQTPSHQVTQMGQEVILRCVPISNHLYFYWYRQILGQKVEFLVSFYNNEISEKSEIFDDQFSVERPDGSNFTLKIRSTKLEDSAMYFCASSATGTYGYTFGSGTRLTVV.

The V call is TRBV29-1, the J call TRBJ1-2; 7 bases align to TRBD1. Germline V CDR1 and CDR2: SQVTM, ANQGSEA. V gave up 3 bases and J gave up 8 bases; unmatched junction bases: 9. The CDR3 is 13 amino acids. The CDR3 is CSVDDRVGEGYTF. In nucleotides, the CDR3 is TGCAGCGTTGATGACAGGGTGGGTGAGGGCTACACCTTC.

The chain has TRBV2 and TRBJ1-2, with D tentatively TRBD1 (6 bases). The CDR3 loop spans 12 amino acids. The V end was cut by 5 bases, the J end by 12 bases, with 16 bases between. Germline V gene data show CDR1 as SNHLY and CDR2 as FYNNEI. The CDR3 DNA is TGTGCCAGCAGTAAGTCAACAGGGAGGGACACCTTC. Its translation: CASSKSTGRDTF.

The V call is TRBV7-6, the J call TRBJ2-7; D is perhaps TRBD2 (5 bases). Germline V gives CDR1 SGHVS, CDR2 FNYEAQ. The V gene lost 5 bases and the J gene lost 7 bases, with 15 bases spanning the gap. This CDR3 has 13 residues. CDR3 in DNA: TGTGCCAGCAGCCGCAGCGGTAGAACGGAGCAGTACTTC. Amino acids: CASSRSGRTEQYF.

This clone came up a few times. The chain has TRBV3-1 (or the pseudogene TRBV3-2) and TRBJ2-2; 10 nucleotides line up with TRBD2. The CDR3 covers 17 residues. Germline V gene lookup returns CDR1 LGHDT and CDR2 YNNKEL (reference sequence). The junction had 6 bases not matched to a gene; V was cut back by 2 bases and J by 3 bases. The CDR3, as DNA: TGTGCCAGCAGCCAACTCGGGCTAGCGGGGGACACCGGGGAGCTGTTTTTT. Encoded protein: CASSQLGLAGDTGELFF.

This sequence joins TRBV29-1 and TRBJ1-1; 8 bases are shared with TRBD1. Germline V lookup: CDR1 SQVTM, CDR2 ANQGSEA. The CDR3 sequence is 11 residues long. The V gene end was trimmed by 7 bases and the J gene end by 11 bases; junction bases not matched to a gene: 9. The CDR3 sequence is CSGSTGAEAFF. CDR3 sequence (DNA): TGCAGCGGCTCGACAGGGGCAGAGGCTTTCTTT.

The chain uses TRBV9 and TRBJ1-2; TRBD1 is a possible D gene (5 bases). In germline, CDR1 is SGDLS, CDR2 YYNGEE. The CDR3 spans 14 residues. V lost 1 base and J 2 bases, leaving 9 bases between the germline ends. The CDR3 DNA follows: TGTGCCAGCAGCGTAACGCAGGGCAACTATGGCTACACCTTC. Amino acids: CASSVTQGNYGYTF.

The V gene is TRBV3-1 (or the pseudogene TRBV3-2), the J gene TRBJ1-1; TRBD1 agrees at 7 bases. The CDR3 length is 14 residues. The V segment lost 4 bases and the J segment 1 base; nucleotides outside the gene matches: 3. CDR1 is LGHDT, CDR2 YNNKEL, per germline (reference sequence). CDR3 in amino acids: CASSPRDRNTEAFF. The DNA of the CDR3 is TGTGCCAGCAGCCCCCGGGACAGGAACACTGAAGCTTTCTTT.

This chain joins TRBV27 and TRBJ2-3; D might be TRBD2 (5 bases). CDR1 and CDR2 (germline): MNHEY, SMNVEV (reference sequence). The CDR3 length is 14 residues. V was cut by 6 bases and J by 0 bases, with 10 bases left in between. In DNA form, the CDR3 reads TGTGCCAGCAGCCCGGGATTAAGCACAGATACGCAGTATTTT. It yields the protein CASSPGLSTDTQYF.

This clone was seen ten or more times. The V call is TRBV28, the J call TRBJ1-3, with TRBD1 identical over 8 bases. The CDR3 contains 17 residues. Per the germline V gene, CDR1 is MDHEN and CDR2 is SYDVKM. Trimming removed 4 bases from V and 0 bases from J; junction bases left unmatched: 8. The CDR3 spells CASSSLGQANSGNTIYF. Written as DNA, the CDR3 is TGTGCCAGCAGTTCCCTGGGACAGGCCAACTCTGGAAACACCATATATTTT.

The V gene is TRBV28, the J gene TRBJ2-7, with D perhaps matching TRBD2 (5 bases). The CDR3 is 16 residues long. CDR1 is MDHEN, CDR2 SYDVKM, per germline. Trimming took off 5 bases at V and 7 bases at J, with 24 bases between the two ends. The CDR3 is CASSPSRAPSSGEQYF. DNA for the CDR3: TGTGCCAGCAGTCCCTCCCGGGCCCCGTCATCGGGGGAGCAGTACTTC. The entire variable domain, with the rest obtained from reference TRBV28 and TRBJ2-7, is as follows: DVKVTQSSRYLVKRTGEKVFLECVQDMDHENMFWYRQDPGLGLRLIYFSYDVKMKEKGDIPEGYSVSREKKERFSLILESASTNQTSMYLCASSPSRAPSSGEQYFGPGTRLTVT.

This clone was seen ten or more times. This rearrangement joins TRBV7-2 to TRBJ2-1; tentative D call: TRBD1 (6 bases). CDR3 length equals 15 residues. The V end lost 0 bases, the J end lost 2 bases, and 8 bases lay between the germline ends. Germline V CDR1 and CDR2: SGHTA, FQGNSA. CDR3 in amino acids: CASSLATGTYNEQFF. The CDR3 DNA reads as TGTGCCAGCAGCTTAGCTACAGGGACCTACAATGAGCAGTTCTTC.

This chain links TRBV25-1 with TRBJ1-6, with D maybe TRBD1 (5 bases). Germline V gives CDR1 MGHDK, CDR2 SYGVNS. The CDR3 runs 15 residues. V was trimmed by 4 bases and J by 8 bases, leaving 15 bases between them. The CDR3 nucleotides read TGTGCCAGCAGTGCTTACTCGGGAGGGGATTCACCCCTCCACTTT. Protein product: CASSAYSGGDSPLHF.

Only a few counts were recorded for this clone. CDR3 in DNA: TGTGCCAGTAGTAAACAGGGTAGCACAGATACGCAGTATTTT. It translates to CASSKQGSTDTQYF. This rearrangement joins TRBV19 to TRBJ2-3; possibly TRBD1 for D (6 bases). This CDR3 has 14 amino acids. The germline V gene has CDR1 LNHDA and CDR2 SQIVND (reference sequence). Trimming shortened V by 4 bases and J by 0 bases, and 8 bases separated the two germline ends.

The V gene is TRBV5-1, the J gene TRBJ2-5; a weak D match, TRBD1 (5 bases). This CDR3 has 14 amino acids. Trimming removed 3 bases at V and 2 bases at J, with 11 bases between. The V gene's germline CDR1 is SGHRS and CDR2 YFSETQ. The CDR3 here is CASSSSGFQETQYF. CDR3 DNA sequence: TGCGCCAGCAGCTCATCAGGGTTTCAAGAGACCCAGTACTTC.

This clone has just a few counts. CDR3 protein: CASSLAPGVDGYTF. The CDR3 DNA follows: TGCGCCAGCAGCTTGGCCCCAGGGGTTGATGGCTACACCTTC. The V call is TRBV5-1, the J call TRBJ1-2; a possible D gene is TRBD1 (6 bases). The CDR3 loop spans 14 amino acids. Trimming removed 0 bases from V and 6 bases from J, with 12 bases in between. Germline V gives CDR1 SGHRS, CDR2 YFSETQ.

The V call is TRBV11-3, the J call TRBJ2-5; a possible D gene is TRBD2 (6 bases). From germline, CDR1 is SGHNT and CDR2 YENEEA. V dropped 5 bases and J dropped 0 bases, with 22 bases sitting between them. This CDR3 comprises 18 residues. CDR3 residues: CASSTNLGEWTNQETQYF. DNA of the CDR3: TGTGCCAGCAGCACGAATCTTGGGGAATGGACTAACCAAGAGACCCAGTACTTC.

This clone was detected only a few times. V usage is TRBV4-1 and J usage is TRBJ1-5; D might be TRBD1 (5 bases). CDR3 length: 16 residues. CDR1 is MGHRA and CDR2 is YSYEKL in the germline V gene. Trimming shortened V by 0 bases and J by 2 bases, and 11 bases separated the two germline ends. Here the CDR3 reads CASSQDPGLGNQPQHF. The CDR3 DNA is TGCGCCAGCAGCCAAGATCCAGGGCTGGGCAATCAGCCCCAGCATTTT.

V usage is TRBV28 and J usage is TRBJ2-7; D might be TRBD1 (7 bases). V lost 3 bases and J 1 base, leaving 13 bases between the germline ends. CDR1 MDHEN and CDR2 SYDVKM come from the germline V gene. The CDR3 spans 15 residues. The CDR3 region is CASSFPPGGSYEQYF. CDR3 sequence (DNA): TGTGCCAGCAGTTTCCCCCCAGGGGGGTCCTACGAGCAGTACTTC.

This sequence joins TRBV5-1 and TRBJ2-3; TRBD2 matches 8 bases. Germline loops: CDR1 SGHRS, CDR2 YFSETQ. CDR3 size: 14 residues. V dropped 5 bases and J dropped 2; count of bases not matched to a gene: 4. CDR3 amino acids: CASSPGLVTDTQYF. The CDR3 DNA reads TGCGCCAGCAGTCCGGGACTAGTCACAGATACGCAGTATTTT.

V and J are TRBV4-3 and TRBJ2-7, with 7 bases fitting TRBD1. The CDR3 consists of 15 residues. V was pared by 0 bases and J by 3 bases, with 5 bases of the junction left unmatched. The germline V gene has CDR1 LGHNA and CDR2 YSLEER. CDR3 sequence reads: CASSQEIGGGYEQYF. The CDR3, as DNA: TGCGCCAGCAGCCAAGAAATAGGGGGCGGCTACGAGCAGTACTTC.

The sample holds one count of this clone. The chain's CDR3 is CASSLRLAGGPDTQYF. As DNA, the CDR3 is TGTGCCAGCAGCCTAAGACTAGCGGGAGGGCCAGATACGCAGTATTTT. The genes are TRBV3-1 (or the pseudogene TRBV3-2) and TRBJ2-3, with TRBD2 matching over 14 bases. Germline V CDR1 and CDR2: LGHDT, YNNKEL (reference sequence). V trimming: 4 bases; J trimming: 4 bases; junction bases outside the gene matches: 4. There are 16 residues in the CDR3.